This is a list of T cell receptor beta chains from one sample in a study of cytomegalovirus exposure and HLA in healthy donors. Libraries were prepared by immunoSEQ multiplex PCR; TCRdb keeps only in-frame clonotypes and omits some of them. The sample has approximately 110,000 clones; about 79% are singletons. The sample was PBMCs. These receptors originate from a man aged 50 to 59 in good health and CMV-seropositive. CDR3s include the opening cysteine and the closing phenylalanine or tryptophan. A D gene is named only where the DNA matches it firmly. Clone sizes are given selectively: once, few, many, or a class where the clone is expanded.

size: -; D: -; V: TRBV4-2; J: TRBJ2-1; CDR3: CASSQDYRSSYNEQFF; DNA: TGTGCCAGCAGCCAAGATTACAGGTCATCCTACAATGAGCAGTTCTTC
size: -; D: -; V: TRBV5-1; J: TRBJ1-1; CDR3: CASSLLYLGGKLTEAFF; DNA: TGCGCCAGCAGCTTGCTCTATTTAGGAGGGAAGCTAACTGAAGCTTTCTTT
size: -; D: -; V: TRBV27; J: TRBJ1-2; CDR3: CASSSHPQGYYGYTF; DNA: TGTGCCAGCAGTTCTCACCCACAGGGCTACTATGGCTACACCTTC
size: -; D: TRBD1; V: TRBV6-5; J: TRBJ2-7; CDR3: CASRYAGTASYEQYF; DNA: TGTGCCAGCAGGTACGCCGGGACAGCTTCCTACGAGCAGTACTTC
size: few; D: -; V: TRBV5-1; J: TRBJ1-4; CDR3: CASSLGQGNEKLFF; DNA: TGCGCCAGCAGCTTGGGGCAGGGGAACGAAAAACTGTTTTTT
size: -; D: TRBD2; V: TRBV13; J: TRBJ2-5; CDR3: CASSWGAGGQETQYF; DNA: TGTGCCAGCAGCTGGGGAGCGGGGGGCCAAGAGACCCAGTACTTC
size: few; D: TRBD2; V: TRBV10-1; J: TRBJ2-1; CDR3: CASSRQNEGLAGYNEQFF; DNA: TGCGCCAGCAGTCGACAAAATGAGGGACTAGCGGGGTACAATGAGCAGTTCTTC
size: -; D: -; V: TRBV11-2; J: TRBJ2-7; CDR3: CASSSPRLGLYEQYF; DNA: TGTGCCAGCAGCTCCCCTCGTTTGGGGCTTTACGAGCAGTACTTC
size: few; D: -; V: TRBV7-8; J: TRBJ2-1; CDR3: CASSFRDFLNNEQFF; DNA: TGTGCCAGCAGCTTCCGGGACTTCTTGAATAATGAGCAGTTCTTC
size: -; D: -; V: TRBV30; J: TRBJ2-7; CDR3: CAWSAGGPYEQYF; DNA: TGTGCCTGGAGTGCCGGGGGACCCTACGAGCAGTACTTC
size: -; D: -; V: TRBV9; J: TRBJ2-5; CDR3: CASSVGGTETQYF; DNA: TGTGCCAGCAGCGTAGGCGGGACGGAGACCCAGTACTTC
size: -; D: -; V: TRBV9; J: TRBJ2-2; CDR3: CASSVRHSPGELFF; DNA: TGTGCCAGCAGCGTACGTCACTCCCCTGGGGAGCTGTTTTTT
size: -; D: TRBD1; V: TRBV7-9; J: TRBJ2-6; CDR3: CASSFPGQGPRGANVLTF; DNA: TGTGCCAGCAGCTTTCCGGGACAGGGGCCCCGCGGGGCCAACGTCCTGACTTTC
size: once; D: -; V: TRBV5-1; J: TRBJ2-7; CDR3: CASSLDRVGDEQYF; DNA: TGCGCCAGCAGCTTGGACAGGGTAGGCGACGAGCAGTACTTC
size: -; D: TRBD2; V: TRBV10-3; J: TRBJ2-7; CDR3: CAMGGRTSGMQYF; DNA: TGTGCCATGGGAGGTCGGACTAGCGGAATGCAGTACTTC
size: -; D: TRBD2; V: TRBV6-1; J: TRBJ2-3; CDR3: CASSRTSGNTDTQYF; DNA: TGTGCCAGCAGTCGAACTAGCGGGAATACAGATACGCAGTATTTT
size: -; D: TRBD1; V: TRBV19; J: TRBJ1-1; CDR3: CASSPWDSLFEAFF; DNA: TGTGCCAGTAGTCCATGGGACAGCCTGTTTGAAGCTTTCTTT
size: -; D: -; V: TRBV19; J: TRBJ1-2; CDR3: CASLGAVRPFNVYGYTF; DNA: TGTGCCAGTTTGGGGGCCGTCCGCCCTTTTAACGTCTATGGCTACACCTTC
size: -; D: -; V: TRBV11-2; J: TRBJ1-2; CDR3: CASSQGSIYGYTF; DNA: TGTGCCAGCAGCCAGGGATCCATCTATGGCTACACCTTC
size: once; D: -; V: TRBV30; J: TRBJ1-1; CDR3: CAWRKTEEAFF; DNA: TGTGCCTGGAGAAAGACAGAAGAAGCTTTCTTT
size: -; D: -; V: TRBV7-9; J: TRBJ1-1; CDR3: CASSASAAQGMSEAFF; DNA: TGTGCCAGCAGCGCGTCTGCTGCTCAGGGAATGAGTGAAGCTTTCTTT
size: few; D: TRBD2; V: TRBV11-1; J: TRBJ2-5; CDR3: CASSMRPSGGAGGGTQYF; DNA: TGTGCCAGCAGCATGAGGCCTAGCGGGGGGGCCGGTGGAGGGACCCAGTACTTC
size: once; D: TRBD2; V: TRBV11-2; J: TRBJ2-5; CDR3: CASSSGLAGETQYF; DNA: TGTGCCAGCAGCTCGGGACTAGCGGGAGAGACCCAGTACTTC
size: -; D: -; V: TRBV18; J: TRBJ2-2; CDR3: CASSLTGQNTGELFF; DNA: TGTGCCAGCTCACTGACGGGACAGAACACCGGGGAGCTGTTTTTT
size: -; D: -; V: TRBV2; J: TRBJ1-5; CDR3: CASSGQDSNQPQHF; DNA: TGTGCCAGCAGTGGGCAGGATAGCAATCAGCCCCAGCATTTT